This record concerns one T cell receptor (beta chain) sequence. The data were taken from a study of blood T cell repertoires in COVID-19. Study at large: Spain, Italy and the United States supplied samples that represented acute and convalescent COVID-19. PBMCs, B-cell-depleted T cells, or T cells were the source of the cDNA or gDNA that made up the material.

Clones were read by immunoSEQ multiplex PCR, and TCRdb kept only the in-frame ones, dropping some. The sample contains tens of thousands of clones, 70% to 90% of which appear only once. The V segment lost 6 bases and the J segment 4 bases; nucleotides outside the gene matches: 13. Germline V gene lookup returns CDR1 SGHRS and CDR2 YFSETQ. This CDR3 has 16 residues. V is TRBV5-1 and J is TRBJ2-1, with TRBD1 matching 7 bases. Sequences were obtained from peripheral blood. The receptor's source is a man aged 60 to 75 with acute or convalescent COVID-19. In DNA form, the CDR3 reads TGCGCCAGCATCATAAAAACCGGGACAGTTTACAATGAGCAGTTCTTC. Its protein product is CASIIKTGTVYNEQFF.